This T cell receptor beta chain was retrieved from a study of monozygotic twins with inflammatory bowel disease. Study-level results: Twins with IBD were found to have lower TCRbeta diversity (inverse Simpson) than healthy co-twins.

Making cDNA involved eight separate reactions per sample. Addition of UMIs with a 6-nucleotide sample barcode was achieved by template switching. The cDNA of both the TCRalpha and TCRbeta chains was subjected to two nested PCRs of about 15 and 9 cycles. Each CDR3 protein gets one entry in TCRdb, which reprocessed the 5' RACE reads and gives no DNA. In all, the sample yields around 380,000 distinct CDR3 sequences. From germline, CDR1 is SQVTM and CDR2 ANQGSEA. The CDR3 sequence is 12 residues long. With regard to this clonotype: The antigen is unknown.

The rearrangement uses TRBV29-1 and TRBJ1-1; TCRdb names TRBD1, which stays unverified in the absence of DNA. Sequenced sample: blood. The source of this sequence is a human donor with ulcerative colitis or Crohn's disease, or a healthy co-twin of an affected twin (not recorded which). This chain's CDR3 is CSVVTGGTEAFF.